This T cell receptor beta chain was recovered during a study of identifying expanded T cells in peripheral blood. Germline lookup yields CDR1 SGHVS and CDR2 FNYEAQ. The CDR3 length is 18 residues. V was trimmed by 0 bases and J by 4 bases, leaving 20 bases between them. This table comes from immunoSEQ multiplex PCR, and its TCRdb copy is limited to in-frame clones, with some not included. The data contain about 85,000 clones, 70% to 90% of them singletons. Healthy donors had no documented immune events, such as infections, while sampled. This clone occurred a few times. The target antigen is unknown. Study results and caveats: Across healthy donors, higher total template counts meant significantly greater roughly two-week count variance.

The genes are TRBV7-6 and TRBJ2-3; no firm D call. This receptor was identified in a person aged 18 to 75 in good health. Specimen: blood. In DNA, the CDR3 is TGTGCCAGCAGCTTAGCGTGGGATCTTGGCGAAACTGCAGATACGCAGTATTTT. Protein product: CASSLAWDLGETADTQYF.